These 5 T cell receptor beta chains were sequenced from one sample in a study of CD8+ T cells in alopecia areata. TCR sequencing used cDNA made by reverse transcription of extracted RNA. The repertoire was sequenced with immunoSEQ multiplex PCR; TCRdb's copy has only in-frame clones and lacks some. The specimen has some 120,000 clones, none found just once. Sequencing input: lesional skin. The receptors were sampled from a C3H/HeJ mouse with alopecia areata. This mouse strain has H2-k as its MHC haplotype.

As concerns this clone: All gene names here are mouse names. The observed sequence ends 4 residues before the CDR3 terminus, with the missing tail filled in from the germline J gene. The V call is TRBV1, the J call TRBJ1-2, with D maybe TRBD1 (5 bases). Germline loops: CDR1 NSQYPW, CDR2 LRSPGD (reference sequence). This CDR3 region has 13 residues. CDR3 amino acids: CTCSADPGTDYTF. Partial CDR3 DNA: TGCACCTGCAGTGCAGATCCAGGGACC.

Worth noting for this clone: Gene names are the mouse ones. The read halts 4 residues ahead of the CDR3 end, with the missing end drawn from the germline J gene. The rearrangement joins TRBV13-3 to TRBJ1-1; 9 bases fit TRBD1. The germline V gene encodes CDR1 NNHDY and CDR2 SYVADS. The CDR3 has 13 amino acids. The part of the CDR3 DNA that was read is TGTGCCAGCAGTTCCACAGGGGGCTCA. Protein product: CASSSTGGS. The CDR3 in its entirety is CASSSTGGSEVFF.

As for this clone: The germline and genes are mouse ones. Read coverage stops 4 residues before the CDR3 terminus; the germline J gene supplies the remainder. This rearrangement joins TRBV17 to TRBJ2-4, with TRBD2 as a possible D gene (6 bases). Germline V gene lookup returns CDR1 MNHDT and CDR2 YYDKIL. CDR3 length: 12 residues. The CDR3 spells CASSTLGNTLYF. Partial CDR3 DNA: TGTGCTAGCAGTACGCTGGGGAAC.

Only a few counts were recorded for this clone. Gene names follow the mouse nomenclature. Sequencing ends 4 residues short of the CDR3 end; the germline J gene provides the rest. This chain joins TRBV13-3 and TRBJ2-4; 9 nucleotides line up with TRBD2. The CDR3 extends over 12 amino acids. Germline CDR1 NNHDY, CDR2 SYVADS. The part of the CDR3 DNA that was read is TGTGCCAGCCAGACTGGGGGAAAC. Encoded protein: CASQTGGN. The CDR3 in full is CASQTGGNTLYF.

This clone was observed many times. Gene names follow the mouse nomenclature. The read halts 4 residues ahead of the CDR3 end, with the missing end drawn from the germline J gene. The chain recombines TRBV13-3 with TRBJ2-7; D remains unclear. Between the trimmed V and J ends, which lost 1 base and 2 bases, there was a span of 7 bases. The germline CDR1 and CDR2 sequences are NNHDY and SYVADS. The CDR3 length is 13 residues. Incomplete CDR3 DNA: TGTGCCAGCAGTGATTCAAAAACCTAT. It translates to CASSDSKTY. The entire CDR3 protein is CASSDSKTYEQYF.